The clone carrying this T cell receptor beta chain has a count of ten or more. The source of the sample is a study of regulatory T cells in long-lasting Graves disease. According to the study, TCR beta libraries were built with iRepertoire HTBI primers and CDR3-region Arm-PCR. One entry per CDR3 protein results from TCRdb running MiXCR on the multiplex PCR reads. The data contain 200,000 to 250,000 distinct CDR3 sequences, roughly 20% of them singletons. The CDR3 spans 18 residues. V shed 6 bases, J shed 3 bases, and the junction held 18 bases outside the gene matches. The germline V gene has CDR1 SGHTA and CDR2 FQGNSA. As to time point: newly diagnosed GD, antithyroid drugs for less than 3 months. The authors made the TCR library using RNA they extracted from PBMCs. The same specimen was also included in a second study, on T cells in Graves' hyperthyroidism and ophthalmopathy. Turning to that study: HTBI primers were used for first-round RT-PCR of the TCR CDR3. Before onset, ophthalmopathy was predicted by the model a median around 6.5 months earlier.

The receptor was derived from a woman between 25 and 40 years old with Graves disease. The V call is TRBV7-2, the J call TRBJ2-7; 9 positions agree with TRBD2. The input for sequencing was peripheral blood mononuclear cells (PBMCs), taken at new diagnosis, from a patient treated with antithyroid drugs. The CDR3 is CASRYNTWREGPSYEQYF. The CDR3 bases are TGTGCCAGCAGATACAACACATGGCGGGAGGGACCAAGCTACGAGCAGTACTTC.